The 31 T cell receptor beta chains listed next were all sequenced from one sample in a study of prognosis after radiotherapy for stage I lung cancer. Starting from genomic DNA, TCR beta CDR3 was amplified through two-round multiplex PCR. Round one of PCR was performed, and it used primers specific to each TRBV and TRBJ gene. TCRdb independently ran MiXCR on the multiplex PCR reads; one entry per CDR3 protein. The data contain approximately 28,000 distinct CDR3 sequences, just over 40% of them seen just once; the ten biggest clones take up about 32%. The starting material was PBMCs, obtained before or after stereotactic body radiation therapy (not recorded which). These receptors all stem from a donor over 45 with non-small cell lung cancer.

The genes are TRBV7-2 and TRBJ2-7; D not certain. The DNA end lines up better with TRBJ2-1; the J call may be wrong. This CDR3 has 13 amino acids. Germline V lookup: CDR1 SGHTA, CDR2 FQGNSA. This chain's CDR3 is CASSFRRLDEQFF. CDR3 nucleotides: TGTGCCAGCAGCTTCCGCCGGCTCGATGAGCAGTTCTTC.

The gene calls are TRBV6-1 and TRBJ2-1; 7 bases agree with TRBD2. With V trimmed by 9 bases and J by 8 bases, 13 bases remained unmatched. This CDR3 spans 14 amino acids. Per the germline V gene, CDR1 is MNHNS and CDR2 is SASEGT. In nucleotides, the CDR3 is TGTGCCAGTGTCTTGGGGGAGGGCCTTTATGAGCAGTTCTTC. Amino acids: CASVLGEGLYEQFF.

This clonotype has a count of ten or more. The chain combines TRBV20-1 with TRBJ2-1; D possibly matches TRBD1 or TRBD2 (5 bases each). V dropped 4 bases and J dropped 5 bases, with 15 bases sitting between them. The CDR3 spans 14 residues. CDR1 DFQATT and CDR2 SNEGSKA come from the germline V gene (reference sequence). The CDR3 sequence is CSAMRVRGHNEQFF. The CDR3 DNA is TGCAGTGCTATGAGAGTTCGGGGCCACAATGAGCAGTTCTTC.

At least ten counts were recorded for this clonotype. The CDR3 region is CASSERPYEQFF. CDR3 nucleotide sequence: TGTGCCAGCAGCGAACGACCCTATGAGCAGTTCTTC. The V and J genes are TRBV11-2 and TRBJ2-1; D gene ambiguous. Germline V gives CDR1 SGHAT, CDR2 FQNNGV. Trimming took 5 bases from V and 8 from J, leaving 10 bases between them. The CDR3 runs to 12 residues.

The V and J genes are TRBV19 and TRBJ1-5, with 7 bases aligning to TRBD1. Trimming took 4 bases from V and 3 from J; bases not matched to a gene: 6. Germline V gene data show CDR1 as LNHDA and CDR2 as SQIVND (reference sequence). The CDR3 runs 15 residues. CDR3 protein: CASSTPGTVNQPQHF. In DNA form, the CDR3 reads TGTGCCAGTAGTACTCCCGGGACAGTCAATCAGCCCCAGCATTTT.

The J gene is TRBJ2-2, the V gene TRBV6-9; 8 bases map to TRBD2. The CDR3 has 17 amino acids. From germline, CDR1 is MNHGY and CDR2 SVAAGI. V shed 3 bases and J 5 bases; nucleotides not matched to a gene: 11. The CDR3 loop is CASSYQAGGGYTGELFF. CDR3 nucleotides: TGTGCCAGCAGTTACCAGGCGGGAGGAGGGTATACCGGGGAGCTGTTTTTT.

As to this clonotype: A far larger clone differs by one base, so this is likely a read error. The rearrangement uses TRBV7-9 and TRBJ2-7, with TRBD2 as a possible D gene (6 bases). Trimming cost V 6 bases and J 2 bases, with 11 bases left between them. The CDR3 spans 13 residues. Germline V CDR1 and CDR2: SEHNR, FQNEAQ (reference sequence). CDR3 coding DNA: TGTGCCAGCAGTCGGGAGAGTGCCTACGAGCAGTACTTC. It encodes CASSRESAYEQYF.

This clonotype qualifies as medium-sized. The rearrangement uses TRBV2 and TRBJ2-2; 7 nucleotides line up with TRBD2. The CDR3 covers 13 residues. Germline CDR1 reads SNHLY; CDR2 reads FYNNEI. V trimming: 4 bases; J trimming: 6 bases; junction bases outside the gene matches: 2. Here the CDR3 DNA reads TGTGCCAGCAGTGCCGGGGGGTCCGGGGAGCTGTTTTTT. It translates to CASSAGGSGELFF.

This clonotype has a count of ten or more. The J gene is TRBJ2-2, the V gene TRBV18, with 8 positions matching TRBD1. The CDR3 has 16 amino acids. The V and J ends lost 4 bases and 3 bases, in that order; junction bases with no gene match: 7. Germline lookup yields CDR1 KGHSH and CDR2 LQKENI. The CDR3 coding sequence is TGTGCCAGCTCACGTACCAGGGGGCCGGACACCGGGGAGCTGTTTTTT. Its protein product is CASSRTRGPDTGELFF.

Many counts were recorded for this clonotype. V usage is TRBV18 and J usage is TRBJ2-3; D perhaps matches TRBD1 (6 bases). This CDR3 is built from 16 residues. Trimming shortened V by 2 bases and J by 2 bases, and 14 bases separated the two germline ends. Germline CDR1 KGHSH, CDR2 LQKENI. DNA of the CDR3: TGTGCCAGCTCACCAAACCAGGGGTTGGCCACAGATACGCAGTATTTT. It encodes CASSPNQGLATDTQYF.

This clonotype was seen ten or more times. The rearrangement links TRBV30 to TRBJ1-4; weak D call: TRBD1 (5 bases). The CDR3 totals 14 residues. Per the germline V gene, CDR1 is GTSNPN and CDR2 is SVGIG (reference sequence). V was cut by 0 bases and J by 3 bases, with 8 bases left in between. The CDR3 region is CAWSVGRANEKLFF. As DNA, the CDR3 is TGTGCCTGGAGTGTGGGACGGGCTAATGAAAAACTGTTTTTT.

This clonotype was seen once. A far larger clone is a single base away, which makes a read error likely. The rearrangement links TRBV6-8 to TRBJ1-2, with D perhaps matching TRBD1 (6 bases). CDR3 size: 15 residues. Germline assignment: CDR1 MNHGY and CDR2 SAAAGT. Trimming took 5 bases from V and 2 from J, leaving 15 bases between them. This chain's CDR3 is CASSEGGGENYGYTF. The CDR3, as DNA: TGTGCCAGCAGTGAGGGGGGGGGGGAAAACTATGGCTACACCTTC.

The sample holds many counts of this clonotype. The genes are TRBV24-1 and TRBJ1-5, with D unresolved. The CDR3 extends over 14 amino acids. Germline V gene lookup returns CDR1 KGHDR and CDR2 SFDVKD. Trimming took 4 bases from V and 7 from J, leaving 13 bases between them. The CDR3 coding sequence is TGTGCCACCAGTGACGGAAGTATCAACCAGCCCCAGCATTTT. Protein product: CATSDGSINQPQHF.

J is TRBJ2-1 and V is TRBV7-6, with D maybe TRBD2 (5 bases). CDR1 is SGHVS, CDR2 FNYEAQ, per germline. V shed 2 bases and J shed 5 bases, with 16 bases lying between them. The CDR3 loop spans 16 amino acids. CDR3 nucleotides: TGTGCCAGCAGCTTATGCTCCCGGGGTGCTGACAATGAGCAGTTCTTC. This sequence encodes CASSLCSRGADNEQFF.

Comments on this clonotype: A read error likely explains this, since a far larger clone differs by one base. This chain joins TRBV6-9 and TRBJ2-2, with D possibly called TRBD1 or TRBD2 (5 bases each). Trimming removed 2 bases from V and 9 bases from J, with 10 bases in between. The V gene's germline CDR1 is MNHGY and CDR2 SVAAGI. The CDR3 sequence is 13 residues long. This chain's CDR3 is CASSYVGTWELFF. The CDR3 DNA reads as TGTGCCAGCAGTTATGTTGGGACCTGGGAGCTGTTTTTT.

There are many counts of this clonotype. This chain connects TRBV27 to TRBJ2-5; D not resolved. The CDR3 spans 13 residues. In germline, CDR1 is MNHEY, CDR2 SMNVEV (reference sequence). V was shortened by 5 bases and J by 3 bases, with 10 bases between the two germline ends. In DNA, the CDR3 is TGTGCCAGCAGTCCCCTCGCTGAAGAGACCCAGTACTTC. It yields the protein CASSPLAEETQYF.

The table lists this clonotype with many counts. The gene calls are TRBV19 and TRBJ2-7; D is ambiguous. Between the trimmed V and J ends, which lost 9 bases and 6 bases, there was a span of 21 bases. Per germline, CDR1 LNHDA and CDR2 SQIVND (reference sequence). This CDR3 has 14 amino acids. The CDR3 DNA is TGTGCCAGCCCAAACCCCAATTCCCCCTCCGAGCAGTACTTC. It yields the protein CASPNPNSPSEQYF.

This clonotype was observed many times. The chain links TRBV10-3 to TRBJ2-1, with 11 bases identical to TRBD2. From germline, CDR1 is ENHRY and CDR2 SYGVKD. Trimming at V came to 0 bases and at J to 7 bases, leaving 2 bases not matched to a gene. The CDR3 has 15 residues. CDR3 DNA: TGTGCCATCAGTGAGTCTAGCGGGGGGGAGAATGAGCAGTTCTTC. The encoded protein is CAISESSGGENEQFF.

This clonotype was recorded many times. The V gene is TRBV6-2 or TRBV6-3, the J gene TRBJ2-1, with D perhaps TRBD1 (7 bases). CDR1 is MNHEY, CDR2 SVGEGT, per germline. The CDR3 extends over 19 amino acids. Trimming removed 1 base at V and 0 bases at J, with 19 bases between. CDR3 sequence reads: CASSYFQGDSQSSYNEQFF. Here the CDR3 DNA reads TGTGCCAGCAGTTACTTCCAGGGGGACTCCCAGAGCTCCTACAATGAGCAGTTCTTC.

As regards this clonotype: Being one base from a much bigger clone, this may be a read error. CDR3 protein: CASNSGHPQETQYF. As DNA, the CDR3 is TGTGCCAGCAACTCTGGGCACCCTCAAGAGACCCAGTACTTC. This chain joins TRBV5-8 and TRBJ2-5; D unclear. V lost 6 bases, J lost 2 bases, and 14 bases lay in between. CDR1 and CDR2 (germline): SGHTS, YDEGEE. The length of the CDR3 is 14 residues.

For this clonotype: Just one base apart from a much larger clone, this may be a read error. V is TRBV19 and J is TRBJ2-7; 8 bases align to TRBD1. The CDR3 is made up of 15 amino acids. Germline CDR1 LNHDA, CDR2 SQIVND (reference sequence). After removal of 5 bases from V and 3 bases from J, the junction contained 9 bases not matched to a gene. CDR3 protein: CASSVAGGAVYEQYF. As DNA, the CDR3 is TGTGCCAGTAGTGTCGCAGGGGGCGCGGTCTACGAGCAGTACTTC.

This clonotype appeared many times. The rearrangement links TRBV7-3 to TRBJ2-1; no clear D. The CDR3 runs to 12 residues. Trimming took 3 bases from V and 6 from J, leaving 6 bases between them. Germline V gene lookup returns CDR1 SGHTA and CDR2 FQGTGA. CDR3 bases: TGTGCCAGCAGCTTCCGACCCAATGAGCAGTTCTTC. This encodes CASSFRPNEQFF.

The gene calls are TRBV15 and TRBJ1-2, with D possibly matching TRBD1 (5 bases). The germline V gene encodes CDR1 LNHNV and CDR2 YYDKDF (reference sequence). This CDR3 has 14 amino acids. Trimming took 0 bases from V and 4 from J, leaving 9 bases between them. The CDR3 nucleotides read TGTGCCACCAGCAGAGATGTGGGGCTCTATGGCTACACCTTC. Translating gives CATSRDVGLYGYTF.

To note about this clonotype: Given a much more abundant clone one base away, this may be a read error. The chain recombines TRBV7-2 with TRBJ2-7; D call uncertain. The germline CDR1 and CDR2 sequences are SGHTA and FQGNSA. CDR3 size: 14 residues. The CDR3 nucleotides are TGTGCCCGCAGCTTAGGGAAAGCCACCTACGAGCAGTACTTC. Amino acids: CARSLGKATYEQYF.

This clonotype was observed a few times. The chain has TRBV10-3 and TRBJ1-1; tentatively, D is TRBD1 (5 bases). V shed 8 bases and J shed 5 bases, with 15 bases lying between them. CDR3 length: 13 amino acids. Germline CDR1 reads ENHRY; CDR2 reads SYGVKD. CDR3 coding DNA: TGTGCCATCTCCTTACGGGGCGGTACTGAAGCTTTCTTT. The encoded protein is CAISLRGGTEAFF.

This chain joins TRBV20-1 and TRBJ2-3; possibly TRBD1 for D (5 bases). This CDR3 comprises 14 residues. In germline, CDR1 is DFQATT, CDR2 SNEGSKA (reference sequence). The V end lost 3 bases, the J end lost 4 bases, and 14 bases lay between the germline ends. CDR3 nucleotides: TGCAGTGCTAGGGACAAGGTAGAGTCAGATACGCAGTATTTT. Protein product: CSARDKVESDTQYF.

This clonotype was recorded many times. The CDR3 loop is CSARYWDRGDETQYF. Written as DNA, the CDR3 is TGCAGTGCTAGATATTGGGACAGGGGCGACGAGACCCAGTACTTC. This chain links TRBV20-1 with TRBJ2-5; 10 bases fit TRBD1. CDR1 and CDR2 from the germline V gene are DFQATT and SNEGSKA (reference sequence). The CDR3 totals 15 residues. Unmatched junction bases numbered 8, after V lost 2 bases and J lost 5 bases.

About this clonotype itself: The likely explanation is a read error, given a far larger clone one base away. The chain employs TRBV6-6 and TRBJ1-1; D not certain. This CDR3 has 15 amino acids. Germline lookup yields CDR1 MNHNY and CDR2 SVGAGI (reference sequence). The CDR3 reads CASSYGYNSNNEAFF. CDR3 DNA sequence: TGTGCCAGCAGTTACGGATACAACTCGAACAATGAAGCTTTCTTT.

This clonotype has at least ten counts. The V and J genes are TRBV6-1 and TRBJ2-1, with 8 bases matching TRBD2. The V segment lost 7 bases and the J segment 5 bases; nucleotides outside the gene matches: 7. The length of the CDR3 is 14 residues. Germline lookup yields CDR1 MNHNS and CDR2 SASEGT. For the CDR3, the DNA is TGTGCCAGCAACTCGCGGGGGGCACACAATGAGCAGTTCTTC. This translates into CASNSRGAHNEQFF.

This clonotype was seen many times. The CDR3 region has the DNA TGTGCCAGCAGTGAAGCAGGGAATAGGGCCCAGTACTTC. Its translation is CASSEAGNRAQYF. The V call is TRBV6-1, the J call TRBJ2-5; D ambiguous. The CDR3 is made up of 13 amino acids. The germline V gene has CDR1 MNHNS and CDR2 SASEGT. V was clipped by 0 bases and J by 9 bases, with 11 bases between them.

This clonotype has ten or more counts. V gene TRBV13 combines with J gene TRBJ2-5; either TRBD1 or TRBD2 may fit D (6 bases each). The V gene lost 5 bases and the J gene lost 13 bases, with 17 bases spanning the gap. Germline CDR1 reads PRHDT; CDR2 reads FYEKMQ (reference sequence). There are 12 residues in the CDR3. The CDR3 region has the DNA TGTGCCAGCAGCCACTCTCCGGGGGCCCTGTACTTC. Its protein is CASSHSPGALYF. Based on the CDR3 plus reference TRBV13 and TRBJ2-5, the full variable domain is AAGVIQSPRHLIKEKRETATLKCYPIPRHDTVYWYQQGPGQDPQFLISFYEKMQSDKGSIPDRFSAQQFSDYHSELNMSSLELGDSALYFCASSHSPGALYFGPGTRLLVL.